Included here is one TCR beta chain sequence, with context. The antigen is not known. Sequencing was performed with immunoSEQ multiplex PCR; in TCRdb, only in-frame clones are kept and a portion is missing. The sample shows roughly 58,000 clones, 70% to 85% of them seen only once. This record belongs to a study of OX40 agonist ivuxolimab in advanced cancers. On the study more broadly: Of the patients, three showed partial responses, one with hepatocellular carcinoma and two with cutaneous melanoma.

Patients were ruled out by autoimmune disease history or systemic immunosuppression. Study-level points and caveats: In general, CD8+ T cells held more expanded clones than CD4+ did, on average.

This clonotype was obtained from an adult with an advanced solid tumor such as melanoma, head and neck, liver or kidney cancer. The sample consisted of CD4+ or CD8+ T cells sorted from blood, taken in a trial of the OX40 agonist ivuxolimab.

The CDR3 DNA follows: TGTGCCAGCAGCTTAGCGGCCGGGAACAATCAGCCCCAGCATTTT. It specifies CASSLAAGNNQPQHF. The rearrangement links TRBV7-9 to TRBJ1-5; D unresolved. V lost 0 bases to trimming and J lost 3 bases, with 9 bases between them. Germline CDR1 is SEHNR and CDR2 is FQNEAQ (reference sequence). The length of the CDR3 is 15 residues.